The 2 T cell receptor beta chains below come from one sample, sequenced in a study of blood T cell repertoires in COVID-19 (dated by TCRdb to 2020 to 2021). Libraries were prepared through the immunoSEQ multiplex PCR assay. This is the immuneACCESS table as TCRdb keeps it, with only in-frame sequences that have V and J called. A part of the clones is gone; compared with another copy, unresolved V genes explain less than half, and the rest is unexplained. In all, the sample holds some 120,000 clones, and around 77% of those were seen once. The ten biggest clones cover approximately 8% of the sample. Sequencing was carried out using peripheral blood. These receptors were obtained from a human donor in a cohort sampled during active COVID-19.

This sequence joins TRBV3-1 (or the pseudogene TRBV3-2) and TRBJ1-4, with a possible D match to TRBD1 (5 bases). Germline assignment: CDR1 LGHDT and CDR2 YNNKEL (reference sequence). CDR3 length: 12 amino acids. The V and J ends lost 2 bases and 10 bases respectively, with 8 bases between them. The chain's CDR3 is CASSQSQGKLFF. CDR3 DNA: TGTGCCAGCAGCCAAAGCCAGGGAAAACTGTTTTTT.

The rearrangement joins TRBV14 to TRBJ1-1; 11 positions match TRBD1. The germline V gene encodes CDR1 SGHDN and CDR2 FVKESK. V gave up 5 bases and J gave up 7 bases; unmatched junction bases: 9. The CDR3 consists of 15 residues. This CDR3 is CASSKRTGGSGEAFF. CDR3 bases: TGTGCCAGCAGCAAACGGACAGGGGGCTCGGGTGAAGCTTTCTTT.